This T cell receptor (beta chain) was captured by sequencing in a study of Graves' ophthalmopathy and Graves' hyperthyroidism. The wider study: Before any treatment, peripheral blood was taken at the initial diagnosis. General study points: Most thyroid clonotypes expanded beyond 0.001 frequency were also found in blood. Prediction of ophthalmopathy progression reached roughly 64% sensitivity and around 72% specificity.

In this sample, this clonotype turned up a few times. What it binds is unknown. Researchers took RNA transcripts and amplified TCR beta CDR3 regions from them. Amplification began with first-round RT-PCR using HTBI primers, then second-round multiplex PCR was performed. MiXCR, run by TCRdb on the multiplex PCR reads, gives a single entry per CDR3 protein. This repertoire shows about 220,000 distinct CDR3 sequences, about 22% found once; its top ten account for 43%. The CDR3 runs 16 residues. The germline V gene has CDR1 SGHRS and CDR2 YFSETQ. V dropped 0 bases and J dropped 1 base, with 8 bases sitting between them.

This rearrangement joins TRBV5-1 to TRBJ2-6; D remains ambiguous. This TCR derives from a woman aged 50 to 60 with Graves' ophthalmopathy. What was sequenced was peripheral blood. Written as DNA, the CDR3 is TGCGCCAGCAGCTTGGGACCGACATCTGGGGCCAACGTCCTGACTTTC. Its protein product is CASSLGPTSGANVLTF.